This record covers a single T cell receptor beta chain. The data are from a study of shared clonotypes between healthy human individuals. Background on the study: CD4 naive and CD4 memory each took three plates per donor, while CD8 naive took two and CD8 memory one.

Trimming took off 4 bases at V and 0 bases at J, with 14 bases between the two ends. Germline CDR1 SGHNT, CDR2 YYREEE (reference sequence). This CDR3 has 16 amino acids. The CD4+ fraction was divided into a CD45RA+ naive subset and a CD45RA-negative memory subset. In replicate PCRs of sorted subsets, approximately 190 ng DNA, approximately 30,000 T cell genomes, was used. Assay: immunoSEQ multiplex PCR; the TCRdb copy retains only in-frame clones and omits some. The repertoire holds approximately 620,000 clones, with approximately 97% as singletons. The source is a woman aged 30 to 39 in good health. J is TRBJ1-5 and V is TRBV5-4; D is unclear. Material: naive CD4+ T cells sorted from blood. Subset here: CD45RA+ positively selected. The CDR3 sequence: CASSASREDSNQPQHF. The CDR3 region has the DNA TGTGCCAGCAGCGCGTCCAGAGAAGATAGCAATCAGCCCCAGCATTTT. The variable domain in full, completed from reference TRBV5-4 and TRBJ1-5, reads ETGVTQSPTHLIKTRGQQVTLRCSSQSGHNTVSWYQQALGQGPQFIFQYYREEENGRGNFPPRFSGLQFPNYSSELNVNALELDDSALYLCASSASREDSNQPQHFGDGTRLSIL.